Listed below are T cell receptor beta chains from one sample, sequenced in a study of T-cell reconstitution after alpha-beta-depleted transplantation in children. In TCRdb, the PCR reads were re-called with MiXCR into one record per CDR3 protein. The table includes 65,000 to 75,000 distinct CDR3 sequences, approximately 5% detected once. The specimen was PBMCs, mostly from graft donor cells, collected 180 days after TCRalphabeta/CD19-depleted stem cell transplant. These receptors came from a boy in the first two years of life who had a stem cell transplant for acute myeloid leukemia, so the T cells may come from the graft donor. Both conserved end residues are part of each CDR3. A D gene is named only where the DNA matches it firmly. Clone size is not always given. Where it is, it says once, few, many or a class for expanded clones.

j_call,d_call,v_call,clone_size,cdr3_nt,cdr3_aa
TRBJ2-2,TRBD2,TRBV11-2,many,TGTGCCAGCAGTCTACCGGGGGGGCAGGCCGGGGAGCTGTTTTTT,CASSLPGGQAGELFF
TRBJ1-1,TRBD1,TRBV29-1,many,TGCAGCGTGGGACAGCCGAACACTGAAGCTTTCTTT,CSVGQPNTEAFF
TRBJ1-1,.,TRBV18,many,TGTGCCAGCTCACCACCGGGGATGAACACTGAAGCTTTCTTT,CASSPPGMNTEAFF
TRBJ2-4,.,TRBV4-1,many,TGCGCCAGCAGCCAATATTTCTTGGACACGGAAAACATTCAGTACTTC,CASSQYFLDTENIQYF
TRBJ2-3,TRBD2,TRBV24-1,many,TGTGCCACCAGTGAGGATCGACTAGCGGGGGGCAGGGCAGATACGCAGTATTTT,CATSEDRLAGGRADTQYF
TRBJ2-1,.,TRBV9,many,TGTGCCAGCAGCGCCCAGGGGAGCTCCTACAATGAGCAGTTCTTC,CASSAQGSSYNEQFF
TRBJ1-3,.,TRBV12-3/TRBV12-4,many,TGTGCCAGCAGTTTAGGAAACACCATATATTTT,CASSLGNTIYF
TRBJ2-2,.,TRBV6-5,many,TGTGCCAGCAGTTACAACGGGGAATTAGACACCGGGGAGCTGTTTTTT,CASSYNGELDTGELFF
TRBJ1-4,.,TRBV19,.,TGTGCCAGTAGTATCCGGGGAACAGCTAATGAAAAACTGTTTTTT,CASSIRGTANEKLFF
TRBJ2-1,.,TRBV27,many,TGTGCCAGCAGTCCCGGGGCAGGGATTTTGGCGCTACACAATGAGCAGTTCTTC,CASSPGAGILALHNEQFF
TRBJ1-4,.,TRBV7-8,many,TGTGCCAGCAGCGCCGGACTATTTTCCGCCCGGGAAAAACTGTTTTTT,CASSAGLFSAREKLFF
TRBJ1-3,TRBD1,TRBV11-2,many,TGTGCCAGCAGCTTGGGCCGAGACAGGGAGTATCCTGGAAACACCATATATTTT,CASSLGRDREYPGNTIYF
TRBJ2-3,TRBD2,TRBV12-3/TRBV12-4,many,TGTGCCAGCAGTCCGAGCGGGGACAGCACAGATACGCAGTATTTT,CASSPSGDSTDTQYF
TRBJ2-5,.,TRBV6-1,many,TGTGCCAGCAGTGAAGTGACGGGGCTCCTGGAGACCCAGTACTTC,CASSEVTGLLETQYF
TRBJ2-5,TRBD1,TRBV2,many,TGTGCCAGCAGTGAAGCAAGAGGACAGGGGCAAGAGACCCAGTACTTC,CASSEARGQGQETQYF
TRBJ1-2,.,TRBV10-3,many,TGTGCCATCAGGCCCGCGGACGACTATGGCTACACCTTC,CAIRPADDYGYTF
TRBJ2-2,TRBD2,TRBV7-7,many,TGTGCCAGCGGACTAGCGGTGAACACCGGGGAGCTGTTTTTT,CASGLAVNTGELFF
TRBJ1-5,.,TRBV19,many,TGTGCCAGTACCCCCTGGGGGCAGGGCAATCAGCCCCAGCATTTT,CASTPWGQGNQPQHF
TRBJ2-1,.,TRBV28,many,TGTGCCAGCAGTCCTCAGGGTCTCGCCTACAATGAGCAGTTCTTC,CASSPQGLAYNEQFF
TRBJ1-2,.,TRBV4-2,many,TGTGCCAGCAGCCAAGCCAGGGCCTATGGCTACACCTTC,CASSQARAYGYTF
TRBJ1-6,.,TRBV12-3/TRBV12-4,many,TGTGCCAGCAGTTTAGGGTTTGAGTCGACACCCCGCTTCTATAATTCACCCCTCCACTTT,CASSLGFESTPRFYNSPLHF
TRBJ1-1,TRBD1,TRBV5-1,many,TGCGCCAGCACCTCCAGGACAGGATCTGAAGCTTTCTTT,CASTSRTGSEAFF
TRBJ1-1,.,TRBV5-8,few,TGTGCCAGCAGCTTGGAGGGACGGCACACTGAAGCTTTCTTT,CASSLEGRHTEAFF